This T cell receptor beta chain stems from a study of cytomegalovirus exposure and HLA in healthy donors. This clone was recorded a few times. CDR3 length: 14 amino acids. J was trimmed by 7 bases and V by 7 bases; bases with no gene match: 8. From germline, CDR1 is MNHNY and CDR2 SVGAGI (reference sequence). It was with 60 Vbeta and 13 Jbeta primers that the PCR ran. Method: immunoSEQ multiplex PCR; TCRdb's copy keeps in-frame clones and lacks some. The sample has nearly 200,000 clones, 65% to 85% seen once. The origin of this receptor is a boy between 2 and 10 years old in good health and CMV-seronegative. Sequences were obtained from PBMCs. The chain combines TRBV6-6 with TRBJ2-7, with 12 positions matching TRBD2. CDR3 nucleotide sequence: TGTGCCAGCAACCCTCTAGCGGGGGGGCGGGAGCAGTACTTC. Translated: CASNPLAGGREQYF.